One sample yielded the 30 T cell receptor beta chains listed below, sequenced in a study of early T cells in non-severe SARS-CoV-2 infection. TCRdb fed the 5' RACE reads into MiXCR, producing one record per CDR3 protein. Among around 46,000 distinct CDR3 sequences listed, 5% to 6% were seen once. Material: whole blood, obtained at baseline. The receptors come from an adult who was a healthcare worker with PCR-confirmed SARS-CoV-2 infection or an uninfected control (not recorded which).

This clonotype was detected ten times or more. J is TRBJ1-6 and V is TRBV9; perhaps TRBD1 as D (6 bases). CDR1 and CDR2 from the germline V gene are SGDLS and YYNGEE. The CDR3 has 17 amino acids. V lost 4 bases and J 5 bases, leaving 19 bases between the germline ends. CDR3 sequence reads: CASSPSWGPGDNSPLHF. The CDR3 coding sequence is TGTGCCAGCAGCCCTAGTTGGGGTCCAGGGGATAATTCACCCCTCCACTTT. The variable domain in full, completed from reference TRBV9 and TRBJ1-6, reads DSGVTQTPKHLITATGQRVTLRCSPRSGDLSVYWYQQSLDQGLQFLIQYYNGEERAKGNILERFSAQQFPDLHSELNLSSLELGDSALYFCASSPSWGPGDNSPLHFGNGTRLTVT.

The V gene is TRBV12-3 or TRBV12-4, the J gene TRBJ1-2; TRBD1 aligns across 7 bases. The CDR3 extends over 15 amino acids. After removal of 2 bases from V and 4 bases from J, the junction contained 7 bases not matched to a gene. CDR3 region: CASSLRAGDSYGYTF. The CDR3 coding sequence is TGTGCCAGCAGTTTACGTGCGGGGGACAGCTATGGCTACACCTTC.

This clonotype was seen repeatedly, ten times or more. The rearrangement joins TRBV12-3 or TRBV12-4 to TRBJ2-5; TRBD2 might be the D (5 bases). CDR3 length: 14 residues. V was cut by 6 bases and J by 2 bases, with 13 bases left in between. The CDR3 region has the DNA TGTGCCAGCAGAAAGGGAGAGGTACAAGAGACCCAGTACTTC. Translated, it gives CASRKGEVQETQYF.

This clonotype has just a few counts. The chain employs TRBV7-9 and TRBJ1-2; D is uncertain. CDR3 size: 15 residues. Germline V gives CDR1 SEHNR, CDR2 FQNEAQ (reference sequence). V lost 3 bases and J 1 base, leaving 12 bases between the germline ends. CDR3 in DNA: TGTGCCAGCAGCTTCGACCGTATAAATAACTATGGCTACACCTTC. Its translation is CASSFDRINNYGYTF.

This clonotype has a count of ten or more. The chain recombines TRBV7-2 with TRBJ2-2; 11 bases align to TRBD1. Per germline, CDR1 SGHTA and CDR2 FQGNSA. Losses at the gene ends were 7 bases for V and 6 bases for J; bases not matched to a gene: 10. The CDR3 consists of 16 residues. The CDR3 loop reads CASKRGQGVVAGELFF. CDR3 DNA: TGTGCCAGCAAAAGGGGACAGGGGGTGGTTGCCGGGGAGCTGTTTTTT.

This clonotype was detected many times. CDR3 amino acids: CASSQLPGHLYEQYF. In nucleotides, the CDR3 is TGTGCCAGCAGCCAGCTGCCGGGACATCTCTACGAGCAGTACTTC. The chain uses TRBV14 and TRBJ2-7; D possibly corresponds to TRBD1 (6 bases). The CDR3 contains 15 residues. The germline gives CDR1 SGHDN, CDR2 FVKESK. Trimming took off 3 bases at V and 3 bases at J, with 15 bases between the two ends.

The table lists this clonotype with many counts. This chain links TRBV3-1 with TRBJ2-1, with TRBD2 matching 7 bases. CDR1 is LGHDT and CDR2 is YNNKEL in the germline V gene (reference sequence). J lost 6 bases, V lost 4 bases, and 6 bases had no gene match. The CDR3 has 14 amino acids. The DNA of the CDR3 is TGTGCCAGCAGCCGGGGGGAGGGCCCCAATGAGCAGTTCTTC. It encodes CASSRGEGPNEQFF.

This chain connects TRBV29-1 to TRBJ2-7; unclear D gene. Germline-derived CDR1 and CDR2 are SQVTM and ANQGSEA. Deletions cut 7 bases from V and 3 bases from J, with 13 bases between. This CDR3 is 12 amino acids long. The DNA of the CDR3 is TGCAGCGGCCAGGCGGCTGGCTACGAGCAGTACTTC. The encoded protein is CSGQAAGYEQYF.

This clonotype has a count of ten or more. This chain joins TRBV6-5 and TRBJ2-3; D could derive from TRBD1 or TRBD2 (5 bases each). Germline V lookup: CDR1 MNHEY, CDR2 SVGAGI. The CDR3 is 15 amino acids. Between the trimmed V and J ends, which lost 5 bases and 0 bases, there was a span of 12 bases. The DNA for the CDR3 is TGTGCCAGCAGTCCGGGACGGACTAGCACAGATACGCAGTATTTT. This translates into CASSPGRTSTDTQYF.

This clonotype turned up a few times. The V call is TRBV9, the J call TRBJ2-3; tentative D call: TRBD1 (5 bases). Germline V gene lookup returns CDR1 SGDLS and CDR2 YYNGEE. The CDR3 consists of 16 residues. Trimming removed 3 bases from V and 4 bases from J, with 18 bases in between. The CDR3 here is CASSATWLTGSDTQYF. CDR3 DNA sequence: TGTGCCAGCAGCGCAACGTGGCTAACAGGATCAGATACGCAGTATTTT.

This clonotype was recorded at least ten times. The rearrangement links TRBV29-1 to TRBJ2-3; TRBD2 agrees at 10 bases. V lost 0 bases and J lost 5; bases outside the gene matches: 5. In germline, CDR1 is SQVTM, CDR2 ANQGSEA. The CDR3 consists of 15 residues. This CDR3 is CSVEELAGEGDTQYF. DNA of the CDR3: TGCAGCGTTGAAGAGCTAGCGGGAGAAGGAGATACGCAGTATTTT.

The rearrangement uses TRBV10-3 and TRBJ2-1; 9 bases are shared with TRBD2. Germline V CDR1 and CDR2: ENHRY, SYGVKD. Trimming cost V 6 bases and J 10 bases; bases outside gene matches: 4. This CDR3 is built from 12 residues. CDR3 residues: CAIRPLAGEQFF. The CDR3 DNA reads TGTGCCATCAGACCGCTAGCGGGGGAGCAGTTCTTC.

This clonotype appeared many times. The chain carries TRBV20-1 and TRBJ2-2, with D maybe TRBD2 (6 bases). V lost 4 bases, J lost 0 bases, and 9 bases lay in between. The CDR3 length is 14 residues. In germline, CDR1 is DFQATT, CDR2 SNEGSKA (reference sequence). The CDR3 spells CSAITSSNTGELFF. The CDR3 nucleotides are TGCAGTGCTATTACTAGCTCGAACACCGGGGAGCTGTTTTTT.

This clonotype was seen repeatedly, ten times or more. This chain links TRBV7-6 with TRBJ2-5; D gene ambiguous. V shed 5 bases and J shed 5 bases, with 9 bases lying between them. Germline lookup yields CDR1 SGHVS and CDR2 FNYEAQ. This CDR3 contains 12 residues. CDR3 region: CASSTVRETQYF. DNA for the CDR3: TGTGCCAGCAGCACCGTAAGGGAGACCCAGTACTTC.

This clonotype has ten or more counts. V and J are TRBV19 and TRBJ2-2; D is perhaps TRBD2 (6 bases). Germline V gives CDR1 LNHDA, CDR2 SQIVND (reference sequence). This CDR3 spans 16 amino acids. V lost 5 bases and J lost 2, with 15 bases in between. The CDR3, as DNA: TGTGCCAGTAGTGCCCCCGGGACTGTCAACACCGGGGAGCTGTTTTTT. This translates into CASSAPGTVNTGELFF.

At least ten counts were recorded for this clonotype. V usage is TRBV25-1 and J usage is TRBJ2-7, with 9 bases identical to TRBD1. In germline, CDR1 is MGHDK, CDR2 SYGVNS. The CDR3 sequence is 14 residues long. After removal of 2 bases from V and 4 bases from J, the junction contained 3 bases not matched to a gene. The CDR3 loop reads CASSEDRGGYEQYF. CDR3 DNA sequence: TGTGCCAGCAGTGAAGACAGGGGGGGGTACGAGCAGTACTTC.

V and J are TRBV7-9 and TRBJ2-1; D might be TRBD2 (6 bases). Germline CDR1 reads SEHNR; CDR2 reads FQNEAQ (reference sequence). This CDR3 has 13 amino acids. V lost 5 bases and J 4 bases, leaving 9 bases between the germline ends. The CDR3 DNA reads as TGTGCCAGCAGCCGGGGGAGGTACAATGAGCAGTTCTTC. Its protein product is CASSRGRYNEQFF.

This clonotype was recorded many times. The CDR3 DNA reads TGTGCCAGCAGACAACAGGGGGATGGTTACGAGCAGTACTTC. This encodes CASRQQGDGYEQYF. The chain employs TRBV6-5 and TRBJ2-7; 8 bases match TRBD1. CDR1 and CDR2 (germline): MNHEY, SVGAGI. The CDR3 totals 14 residues. After removal of 6 bases from V and 4 bases from J, the junction contained 8 bases not matched to a gene.

This clonotype was counted at least ten times. The V gene is TRBV12-3 or TRBV12-4, the J gene TRBJ2-5, with a weak D call TRBD1 (5 bases). The CDR3 totals 14 residues. V shed 6 bases and J shed 5 bases, with 16 bases lying between them. CDR3 DNA sequence: TGTGCCAGCAGGCAGACCTGGGGCAGGGAGACCCAGTACTTC. Encoded protein: CASRQTWGRETQYF.

CDR3 sequence: CASSQEPYEQYF. In nucleotides, the CDR3 is TGTGCCAGCAGTCAAGAACCCTACGAGCAGTACTTC. The chain joins TRBV7-9 to TRBJ2-7; no definite D call. CDR1 and CDR2 (germline): SEHNR, FQNEAQ (reference sequence). Trimming removed 6 bases from V and 2 bases from J, with 8 bases in between. CDR3 length: 12 amino acids.

The sample holds many counts of this clonotype. The chain employs TRBV10-3 and TRBJ2-3, with D unresolved. Germline CDR1 reads ENHRY; CDR2 reads SYGVKD. Between the trimmed V and J ends, which lost 0 bases and 1 base, there was a span of 5 bases. The CDR3 sequence is 14 residues long. CDR3 in amino acids: CAISESTGTDTQYF. In DNA, the CDR3 is TGTGCCATCAGTGAGTCGACCGGCACAGATACGCAGTATTTT.

CDR3 in DNA: TGCAGCGTGGAGGTGACTGCGGGCAAAAACATTCAGTACTTC. Its translation: CSVEVTAGKNIQYF. The V and J genes are TRBV29-1 and TRBJ2-4; perhaps TRBD2 as D (5 bases). This CDR3 region has 14 residues. The V end lost 6 bases, the J end lost 3 bases, and 15 bases lay between the germline ends. Germline CDR1 SQVTM, CDR2 ANQGSEA.

This clonotype has more than one count but fewer than ten. J is TRBJ2-7 and V is TRBV25-1; the D is unclear. This CDR3 has 11 residues. The V end lost 0 bases, the J end lost 7 bases, and 4 bases lay between the germline ends. Germline CDR1 is MGHDK and CDR2 is SYGVNS. The CDR3 loop is CASSEYQEQYF. CDR3 DNA: TGTGCCAGCAGTGAATATCAGGAGCAGTACTTC.

This clonotype was picked up many times. The chain is built from TRBV30 and TRBJ2-3; a weak D match, TRBD2 (6 bases). Germline assignment: CDR1 GTSNPN and CDR2 SVGIG (reference sequence). The CDR3 runs 16 residues. The V gene lost 2 bases and the J gene lost 2 bases, with 17 bases spanning the gap. CDR3 in amino acids: CAWSLGRFPITDTQYF. In DNA form, the CDR3 reads TGTGCCTGGAGTTTGGGGAGGTTTCCTATCACAGATACGCAGTATTTT.

This clonotype was counted many times. The CDR3 sequence is CASSQGKKEAGANVLTF. The CDR3 DNA reads as TGCGCCAGCAGCCAGGGGAAGAAGGAGGCTGGGGCCAACGTCCTGACTTTC. The V and J genes are TRBV4-1 and TRBJ2-6; tentatively, D is TRBD2 (5 bases). CDR1 and CDR2 from the germline V gene are MGHRA and YSYEKL. V lost 3 bases, J lost 2 bases, and 14 bases lay in between. This CDR3 comprises 17 residues.

This clonotype was counted at least ten times. V gene TRBV29-1 combines with J gene TRBJ2-4; either TRBD1 or TRBD2 may supply D (6 bases each). The ends were cut back, 5 bases at V and 2 bases at J, with 13 bases in the middle. Germline CDR1 SQVTM, CDR2 ANQGSEA. This CDR3 contains 14 residues. CDR3 sequence reads: CSVRWGASKNIQYF. CDR3 DNA: TGCAGCGTTAGGTGGGGGGCGTCCAAAAACATTCAGTACTTC.

This clonotype was recorded many times. This chain uses TRBV29-1 with TRBJ2-7; 7 bases match TRBD2. Germline CDR1 is SQVTM and CDR2 is ANQGSEA. Trimming cost V 1 base and J 2 bases; bases outside gene matches: 11. The CDR3 is made up of 16 amino acids. The CDR3 region is CSVEVRGTPPPYEQYF. The CDR3, as DNA: TGCAGCGTTGAAGTGCGGGGGACGCCTCCCCCCTACGAGCAGTACTTC.

This clonotype was observed many times. The chain has TRBV11-2 and TRBJ2-7; 12 nucleotides agree with TRBD2. The V and J ends lost 4 bases and 3 bases, in that order; junction bases with no gene match: 7. This CDR3 is 16 amino acids long. The V gene's germline CDR1 is SGHAT and CDR2 FQNNGV. Here the CDR3 reads CASSSWTSGNLYEQYF. In nucleotides, the CDR3 is TGTGCCAGCAGCTCTTGGACTAGCGGGAATCTCTACGAGCAGTACTTC. The variable domain in full, completed from reference TRBV11-2 and TRBJ2-7, reads EAGVAQSPRYKIIEKRQSVAFWCNPISGHATLYWYQQILGQGPKLLIQFQNNGVVDDSQLPKDRFSAERLKGVDSTLKIQPAKLEDSAVYLCASSSWTSGNLYEQYFGPGTRLTVT.

This clonotype was observed at least ten times. V is TRBV20-1 and J is TRBJ2-7; D is possibly TRBD2 (5 bases). Germline CDR1 DFQATT, CDR2 SNEGSKA (reference sequence). Trimming removed 5 bases from V and 1 base from J, with 6 bases in between. This CDR3 region has 11 residues. In nucleotides, the CDR3 is TGCAGTGCTCGGGAATCCTACGAGCAGTACTTC. Amino acids: CSARESYEQYF.

In regard to this clonotype: A much larger clone differs by one base, so this may be a read error. The gene calls are TRBV29-1 and TRBJ2-3, with a weak D call TRBD1 (5 bases). The CDR3 has 15 residues. Per germline, CDR1 SQVTM and CDR2 ANQGSEA. V was shortened by 3 bases and J by 2 bases, with 15 bases between the two germline ends. The CDR3 region has the DNA TGCAGCGTTGATTTGTCAGGGATCCCCACAGATACGCAGTATTTT. Residues: CSVDLSGIPTDTQYF.